This TCR beta chain was found in a study of post-analysis software for immune sequencing data. The V gene end was trimmed by 5 bases and the J gene end by 0 bases; junction bases not matched to a gene: 6. Looked up from germline, CDR1 is SGHTA and CDR2 is FQGNSA. The length of the CDR3 is 15 residues. Study-wide results and caveats: When patients were compared with controls, five TRBV segments were more frequent, TRBV5-6, TRBV5-1 and TRBV20-1 among them.

Included in the TCR beta cDNA libraries were unique molecular identifiers. TCRdb passed the PCR reads through MiXCR, listing each CDR3 protein once. The sample has hundreds of thousands of distinct CDR3 sequences; roughly 27% are singletons. Comment on this clonotype: Antigen: not known.

Sequenced material: blood. The chain is built from TRBV7-2 and TRBJ2-7; TRBD2 matches at 8 bases. The sequence was obtained from a girl between 10 and 17 years old with multiple sclerosis. Written as DNA, the CDR3 is TGTGCCAGCAGCCCTTCACTAGCGGACTCCTACGAGCAGTACTTC. It yields the protein CASSPSLADSYEQYF.